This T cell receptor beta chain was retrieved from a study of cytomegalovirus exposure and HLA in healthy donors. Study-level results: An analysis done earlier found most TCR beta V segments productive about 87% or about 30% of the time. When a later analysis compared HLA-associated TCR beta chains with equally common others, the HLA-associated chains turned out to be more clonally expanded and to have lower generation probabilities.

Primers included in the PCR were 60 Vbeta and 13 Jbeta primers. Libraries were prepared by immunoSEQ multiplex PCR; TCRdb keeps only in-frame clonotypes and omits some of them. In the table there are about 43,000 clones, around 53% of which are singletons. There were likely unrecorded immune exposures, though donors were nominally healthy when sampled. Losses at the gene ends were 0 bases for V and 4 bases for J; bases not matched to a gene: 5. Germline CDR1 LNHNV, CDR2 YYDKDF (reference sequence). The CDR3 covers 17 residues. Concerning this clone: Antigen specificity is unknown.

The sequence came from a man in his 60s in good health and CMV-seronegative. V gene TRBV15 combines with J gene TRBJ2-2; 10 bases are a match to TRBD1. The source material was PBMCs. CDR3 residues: CATSRDMRTGGTGELFF. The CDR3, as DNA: TGTGCCACCAGCAGAGATATGAGGACAGGGGGCACCGGGGAGCTGTTTTTT.